Listed here is a single T cell receptor (beta chain). What it recognizes is unknown. The authors' processing: Junction-only immunoSEQ data arrived without quality scores, meaning filtering differed. Assay: immunoSEQ multiplex PCR; the TCRdb copy retains only in-frame clones and omits some. V and J calls and clone size are given by that table; D and trimming were obtained from the DNA. Altogether some 790,000 clones are present, about two thirds being singletons, with the ten largest covering roughly 1.8%. These data belong to a study of shared clonotypes between healthy human individuals. Study-level points and caveats: Sorted-subset sequencing, rarefaction showed, was incomplete despite large depth.

CDR1 is SGHRS, CDR2 YFSETQ, per germline. The CDR3 runs to 14 residues. The V and J ends lost 0 bases and 4 bases respectively, with 11 bases between them. The clonotype was recovered from a woman in her twenties or thirties in good health. The sequenced sample was memory CD4+ T cells sorted from blood. As to subset: CD45RA-negative fraction. The V gene is TRBV5-1, the J gene TRBJ2-7, with TRBD2 as a possible D gene (5 bases). Here the CDR3 DNA reads TGCGCCAGCAGCTTGGAGTGGGAGTCATACGAGCAGTACTTC. Translation: CASSLEWESYEQYF. Using reference TRBV5-1 and TRBJ2-7 for the parts outside the CDR3, the full variable domain is KAGVTQTPRYLIKTRGQQVTLSCSPISGHRSVSWYQQTPGQGLQFLFEYFSETQRNKGNFPGRFSGRQFSNSRSEMNVSTLELGDSALYLCASSLEWESYEQYFGPGTRLTVT.